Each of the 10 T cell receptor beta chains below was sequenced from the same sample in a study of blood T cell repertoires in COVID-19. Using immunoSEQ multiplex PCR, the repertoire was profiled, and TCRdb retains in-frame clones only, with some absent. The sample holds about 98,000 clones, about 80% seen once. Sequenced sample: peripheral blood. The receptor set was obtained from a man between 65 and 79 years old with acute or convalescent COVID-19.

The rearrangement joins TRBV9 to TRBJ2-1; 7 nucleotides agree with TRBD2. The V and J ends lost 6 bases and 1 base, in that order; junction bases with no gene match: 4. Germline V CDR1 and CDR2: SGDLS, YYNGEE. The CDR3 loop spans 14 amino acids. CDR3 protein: CASNPGGSYNEQFF. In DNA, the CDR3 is TGTGCCAGCAACCCCGGGGGGTCCTACAATGAGCAGTTCTTC. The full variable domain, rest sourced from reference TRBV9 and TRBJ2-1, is DSGVTQTPKHLITATGQRVTLRCSPRSGDLSVYWYQQSLDQGLQFLIQYYNGEERAKGNILERFSAQQFPDLHSELNLSSLELGDSALYFCASNPGGSYNEQFFGPGTRLTVL.

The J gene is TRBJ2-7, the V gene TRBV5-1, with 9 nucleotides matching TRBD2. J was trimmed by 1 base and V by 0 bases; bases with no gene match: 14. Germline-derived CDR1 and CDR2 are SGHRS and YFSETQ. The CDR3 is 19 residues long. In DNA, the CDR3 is TGCGCCAGCAGCTTGGGTCTAGCGGGGAGAGGGGGGAGTTCCTACGAGCAGTACTTC. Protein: CASSLGLAGRGGSSYEQYF.

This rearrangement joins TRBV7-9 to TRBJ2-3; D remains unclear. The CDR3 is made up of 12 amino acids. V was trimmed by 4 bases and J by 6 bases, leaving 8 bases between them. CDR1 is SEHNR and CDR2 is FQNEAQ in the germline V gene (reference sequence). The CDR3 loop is CASSSVRDTQYF. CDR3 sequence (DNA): TGTGCCAGCAGCTCGGTCCGGGATACGCAGTATTTT. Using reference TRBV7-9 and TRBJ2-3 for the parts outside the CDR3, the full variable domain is DTGVSQNPRHKITKRGQNVTFRCDPISEHNRLYWYRQTLGQGPEFLTYFQNEAQLEKSRLLSDRFSAERPKGSFSTLEIQRTEQGDSAMYLCASSSVRDTQYFGPGTRLTVL.

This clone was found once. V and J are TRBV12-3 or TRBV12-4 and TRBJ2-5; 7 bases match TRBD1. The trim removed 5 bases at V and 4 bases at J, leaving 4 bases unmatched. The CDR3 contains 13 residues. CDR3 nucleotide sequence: TGTGCCAGCAGTGGACAGGTGGTAGAGACCCAGTACTTC. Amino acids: CASSGQVVETQYF.

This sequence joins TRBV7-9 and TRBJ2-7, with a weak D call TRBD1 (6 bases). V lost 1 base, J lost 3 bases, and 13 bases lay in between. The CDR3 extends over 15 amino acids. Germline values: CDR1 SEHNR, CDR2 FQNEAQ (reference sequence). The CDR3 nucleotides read TGTGCCAGCAGCTTAGTCAGCCAGGGGAACTACGAGCAGTACTTC. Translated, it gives CASSLVSQGNYEQYF.

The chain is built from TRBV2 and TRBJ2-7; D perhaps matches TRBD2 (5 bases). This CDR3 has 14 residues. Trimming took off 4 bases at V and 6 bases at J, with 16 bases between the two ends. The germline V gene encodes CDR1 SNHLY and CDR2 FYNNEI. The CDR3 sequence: CASSALTRRLEQYF. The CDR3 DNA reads TGTGCCAGCAGTGCTCTAACTAGGAGGCTCGAGCAGTACTTC.

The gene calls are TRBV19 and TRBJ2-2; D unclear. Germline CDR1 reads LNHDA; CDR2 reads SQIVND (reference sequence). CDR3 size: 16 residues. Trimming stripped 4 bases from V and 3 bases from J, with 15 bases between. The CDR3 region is CASSRKVNYYTGELFF. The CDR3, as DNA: TGTGCCAGTAGTAGAAAGGTGAACTATTACACCGGGGAGCTGTTTTTT.

The CDR3 region is CASSLGLDGEKLFF. Written as DNA, the CDR3 is TGCGCCAGCAGCTTGGGACTTGACGGGGAAAAACTGTTTTTT. The chain has TRBV5-1 and TRBJ1-4; D gene unclear. CDR1 and CDR2 (germline): SGHRS, YFSETQ. V lost 0 bases, J lost 8 bases, and 11 bases lay in between. The CDR3 loop spans 14 amino acids.

The CDR3 here is CASSLIAGGLGNEQFF. The CDR3 region has the DNA TGTGCCAGCAGTCTCATAGCGGGAGGGCTTGGCAATGAGCAGTTCTTC. V usage is TRBV27 and J usage is TRBJ2-1, with 11 bases identical to TRBD2. Germline assignment: CDR1 MNHEY and CDR2 SMNVEV (reference sequence). V trimming: 5 bases; J trimming: 6 bases; junction bases outside the gene matches: 9. This CDR3 has 16 residues.

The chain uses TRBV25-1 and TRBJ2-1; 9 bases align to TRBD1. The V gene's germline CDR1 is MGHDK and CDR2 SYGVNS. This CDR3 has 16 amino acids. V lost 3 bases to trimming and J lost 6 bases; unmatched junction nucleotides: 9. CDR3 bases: TGTGCCAGCAGTGACCCTTACAGGGGGCAAGGCAATGAGCAGTTCTTC. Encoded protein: CASSDPYRGQGNEQFF.